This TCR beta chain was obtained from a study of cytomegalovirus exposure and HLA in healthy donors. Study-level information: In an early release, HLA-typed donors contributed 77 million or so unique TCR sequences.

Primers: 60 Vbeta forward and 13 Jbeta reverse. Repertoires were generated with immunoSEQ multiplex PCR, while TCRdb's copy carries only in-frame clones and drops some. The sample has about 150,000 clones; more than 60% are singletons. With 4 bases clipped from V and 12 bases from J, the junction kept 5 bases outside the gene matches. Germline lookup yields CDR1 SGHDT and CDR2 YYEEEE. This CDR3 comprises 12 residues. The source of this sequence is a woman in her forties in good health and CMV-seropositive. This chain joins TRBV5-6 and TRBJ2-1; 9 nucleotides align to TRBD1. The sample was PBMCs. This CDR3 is CASSPRTGVQFF. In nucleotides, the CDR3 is TGTGCCAGCAGCCCTAGGACAGGGGTGCAGTTCTTC.